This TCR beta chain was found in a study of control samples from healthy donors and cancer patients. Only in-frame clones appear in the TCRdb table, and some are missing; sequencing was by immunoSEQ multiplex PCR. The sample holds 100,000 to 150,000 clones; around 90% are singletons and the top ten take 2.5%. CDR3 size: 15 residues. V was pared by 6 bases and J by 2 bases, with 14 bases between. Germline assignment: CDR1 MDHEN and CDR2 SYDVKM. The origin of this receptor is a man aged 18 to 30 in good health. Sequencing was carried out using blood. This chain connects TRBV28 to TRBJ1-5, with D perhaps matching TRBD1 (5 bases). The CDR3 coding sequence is TGTGCCAGCAGGGCGAGATCCAGGGGCAATCAGCCCCAGCATTTT. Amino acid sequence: CASRARSRGNQPQHF. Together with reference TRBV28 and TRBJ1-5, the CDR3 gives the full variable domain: DVKVTQSSRYLVKRTGEKVFLECVQDMDHENMFWYRQDPGLGLRLIYFSYDVKMKEKGDIPEGYSVSREKKERFSLILESASTNQTSMYLCASRARSRGNQPQHFGDGTRLSIL.